This TCR beta chain was captured in a study of cytomegalovirus exposure and HLA in healthy donors. Primers: 60 Vbeta forward and 13 Jbeta reverse. In the original processing: Unique TCR beta chains totaled about 78 million in a later count, with approximately 11 million of them shared. Libraries were prepared by immunoSEQ multiplex PCR; TCRdb keeps only in-frame clonotypes and omits some of them. V and J calls and clone size are as listed in that table; D and trimming were resolved from the DNA. The sample includes roughly 160,000 clones, approximately 71% of them seen just once. The CDR3 contains 11 residues. The V end was cut by 1 base, the J end by 14 bases, with 10 bases between. CDR1 is SGHDT, CDR2 YYEEEE, per germline.

Material: PBMCs. The J gene is TRBJ2-1, the V gene TRBV5-6; D not resolved. The TCR was taken from a girl under 18 in good health and CMV-seronegative. The CDR3: CASSLSYEEFF. The CDR3 nucleotides are TGTGCCAGCAGCTTGAGTTACGAGGAGTTCTTC. Based on the CDR3 plus reference TRBV5-6 and TRBJ2-1, the full variable domain is DAGVTQSPTHLIKTRGQQVTLRCSPKSGHDTVSWYQQALGQGPQFIFQYYEEEERQRGNFPDRFSGHQFPNYSSELNVNALLLGDSALYLCASSLSYEEFFGPGTRLTVL.